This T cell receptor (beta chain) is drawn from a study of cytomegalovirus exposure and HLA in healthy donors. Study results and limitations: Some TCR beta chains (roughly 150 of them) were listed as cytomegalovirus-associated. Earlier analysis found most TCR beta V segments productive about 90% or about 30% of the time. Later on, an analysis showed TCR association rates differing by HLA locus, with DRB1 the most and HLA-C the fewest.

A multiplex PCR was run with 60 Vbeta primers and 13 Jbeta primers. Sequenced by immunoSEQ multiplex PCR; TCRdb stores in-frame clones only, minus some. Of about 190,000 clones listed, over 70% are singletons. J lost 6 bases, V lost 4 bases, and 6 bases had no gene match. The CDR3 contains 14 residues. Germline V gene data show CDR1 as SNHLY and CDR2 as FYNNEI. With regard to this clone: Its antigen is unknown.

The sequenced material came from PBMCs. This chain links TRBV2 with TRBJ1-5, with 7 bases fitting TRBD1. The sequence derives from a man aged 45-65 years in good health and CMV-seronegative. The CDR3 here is CASSVFAGGQPQHF. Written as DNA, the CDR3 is TGTGCCAGCAGTGTTTTTGCAGGGGGTCAGCCCCAGCATTTT. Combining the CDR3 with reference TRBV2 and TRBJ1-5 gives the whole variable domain EPEVTQTPSHQVTQMGQEVILRCVPISNHLYFYWYRQILGQKVEFLVSFYNNEISEKSEIFDDQFSVERPDGSNFTLKIRSTKLEDSAMYFCASSVFAGGQPQHFGDGTRLSIL.